This is a list of T cell receptor beta chains from one sample in a study of blood T cell repertoires in COVID-19. The repertoire was sequenced with immunoSEQ multiplex PCR; TCRdb's copy has only in-frame clones and lacks some. The sample has approximately 120,000 clones; 60% to 85% are singletons. Sequencing was done on a sample of peripheral blood. The receptors here all came from a human donor in a cohort sampled during active or convalescent COVID-19. CDR3s include the opening cysteine and the closing phenylalanine or tryptophan. The D gene is left open where the match is weak. The size field is filled for only some rows; it gives once, few, many or a size class.

J gene | D gene | clone size | V gene | CDR3 protein | CDR3 DNA
TRBJ2-7 | . | . | TRBV5-1 | CASSGHREQYF | TGCGCCAGCAGCGGACATCGAGAGCAGTACTTC
TRBJ1-5 | TRBD1 | . | TRBV20-1 | CSASRGQASNQPQHF | TGCAGTGCTAGTCGAGGACAGGCTAGCAATCAGCCCCAGCATTTT
TRBJ2-7 | . | . | TRBV6-6 | CASATSNSYEQYF | TGTGCCAGCGCCACTAGCAACTCCTACGAGCAGTACTTC
TRBJ2-1 | . | . | TRBV9 | CASSSRGVGYNEQFF | TGTGCCAGCAGCTCCAGGGGGGTCGGCTACAATGAGCAGTTCTTC
TRBJ2-7 | . | . | TRBV11-2 | CASRKPGGYEQYF | TGTGCCAGCAGAAAACCCGGGGGCTACGAGCAGTACTTC
TRBJ2-7 | . | . | TRBV19 | CASSTDGGYEQYF | TGTGCCAGTAGTACCGACGGAGGGTACGAGCAGTACTTC
TRBJ2-3 | TRBD2 | . | TRBV5-1 | CASSLTSVADTQYF | TGCGCCAGCAGCCTTACTAGCGTCGCAGATACGCAGTATTTT
TRBJ2-1 | . | . | TRBV27 | CASGGYGDYEQFF | TGTGCCAGCGGGGGATATGGGGACTATGAGCAGTTCTTC
TRBJ2-4 | . | . | TRBV20-1 | CSASKPGSRADIQYF | TGCAGTGCTAGTAAGCCCGGGAGTAGGGCAGACATTCAGTACTTC
TRBJ1-2 | TRBD1 | . | TRBV19 | CASSIAGAGGYYGYTF | TGTGCCAGTAGTATAGCAGGTGCAGGGGGCTATTATGGCTACACCTTC
TRBJ2-7 | . | . | TRBV7-9 | CASSPPAMTYYEQYF | TGTGCCAGCAGCCCCCCGGCTATGACATATTACGAGCAGTACTTC
TRBJ1-4 | . | few | TRBV4-2 | CASSQRQVGEKLFF | TGTGCCAGCAGCCAGCGACAGGTCGGGGAAAAACTGTTTTTT
TRBJ2-5 | TRBD1 | few | TRBV28 | CASRSTGTGGFRETQYF | TGTGCCAGCAGATCTACCGGGACAGGGGGCTTCAGGGAGACCCAGTACTTC
TRBJ1-4 | . | few | TRBV7-8 | CASSLSGDWEKLFF | TGTGCCAGCAGCTTATCGGGGGATTGGGAAAAACTGTTTTTT
TRBJ1-3 | . | . | TRBV4-3 | CASSQDFRQSGNTIYF | TGCGCCAGCAGCCAAGATTTTCGACAGTCTGGAAACACCATATATTTT
TRBJ1-3 | . | . | TRBV15 | CATSRDGISGNTIYF | TGTGCCACCAGCAGAGACGGGATCTCTGGAAACACCATATATTTT
TRBJ2-3 | . | . | TRBV18 | CASSETSSTDTQYF | TGTGCCAGCTCAGAGACTTCCAGCACAGATACGCAGTATTTT
TRBJ2-3 | . | few | TRBV6-1 | CASSDGAGHIGGDTQYF | TGTGCCAGCAGTGATGGGGCAGGCCACATAGGTGGAGATACGCAGTATTTT
TRBJ2-2 | TRBD2 | . | TRBV19 | CASRERDQLWKLFF | TGTGCCAGTAGAGAGCGGGACCAATTGTGGAAGCTGTTTTTT